Following are 8 T cell receptor beta chains from one sample sequenced in a study of CD8 T cells in ankylosing spondylitis. TCRdb fed the 5' RACE reads into MiXCR, producing one record per CDR3 protein. The sample yields about 190,000 distinct CDR3 sequences, approximately 12% seen once. Sequencing was done on a sample of blood, either unsorted or a sorted T cell fraction (not recorded which). The receptors here all came from a female donor with ankylosing spondylitis or in good health (not recorded which).

With respect to this clonotype: This sequence may be a read error, since a much larger clone differs from it by one base. The limits of the CDR3 on the DNA are not certain, so only TCRdb's listed CDR3 is given. This chain connects TRBV9 to TRBJ1-6. Including both end residues, the CDR3 is 12 amino acids long. In germline, CDR1 is SGDLS, CDR2 YYNGEE. CDR3 amino acids: CASSVATGSFHF.

This clonotype has a count of ten or more. J is TRBJ2-6 and V is TRBV5-1; D gene ambiguous. Germline loops: CDR1 SGHRS, CDR2 YFSETQ. The CDR3 contains 13 residues. The ends were cut back, 0 bases at V and 3 bases at J, with 1 base in the middle. The CDR3 loop is CASSLDGANVLTF. In DNA form, the CDR3 reads TGCGCCAGCAGCTTGGATGGGGCCAACGTCCTGACTTTC.

This clonotype was recorded a few times. V and J are TRBV7-9 and TRBJ2-1; 7 bases line up with TRBD2. The CDR3 runs to 15 residues. The junction had 5 bases not matched to a gene; V was cut back by 0 bases and J by 6 bases. CDR1 and CDR2 from the germline V gene are SEHNR and FQNEAQ (reference sequence). The CDR3 region is CASSLAAAGLNEQFF. The CDR3 DNA is TGTGCCAGCAGCTTAGCCGCAGCGGGGCTCAATGAGCAGTTCTTC.

The chain employs TRBV4-3 and TRBJ2-3, with 7 bases fitting TRBD2. CDR3 length: 15 residues. J was trimmed by 3 bases and V by 0 bases; bases with no gene match: 3. The germline V gene encodes CDR1 LGHNA and CDR2 YSLEER. The CDR3, as DNA: TGCGCCAGCAGCCAAGACGGGGGGAGTACAGATACGCAGTATTTT. It codes for CASSQDGGSTDTQYF.

Many counts were recorded for this clonotype. V and J are TRBV12-3 or TRBV12-4 and TRBJ2-1; 9 nucleotides match TRBD2. Losses at the gene ends were 6 bases for V and 9 bases for J; bases not matched to a gene: 6. The CDR3 covers 13 residues. The CDR3 spells CASRGSGSIEQFF. CDR3 DNA: TGTGCCAGCAGAGGTAGCGGGAGCATTGAGCAGTTCTTC.

The chain joins TRBV6-2 or TRBV6-3 to TRBJ2-2; TRBD1 matches 7 bases. CDR3 length: 15 amino acids. From germline, CDR1 is MNHEY and CDR2 SVGEGT. V dropped 7 bases and J dropped 0; count of bases not matched to a gene: 5. The CDR3, as DNA: TGTGCCAGCACCATACAGGGGTCGAACACCGGGGAGCTGTTTTTT. This translates into CASTIQGSNTGELFF.

This clonotype was counted between two and nine times. The chain links TRBV4-1 to TRBJ2-7; a weak D match, TRBD2 (5 bases). The germline V gene has CDR1 MGHRA and CDR2 YSYEKL. The CDR3 totals 15 residues. V was trimmed by 1 base and J by 2 bases, leaving 12 bases between them. CDR3 region: CASSQGVGATYEQYF. CDR3 nucleotides: TGCGCCAGCAGCCAAGGAGTGGGAGCCACCTACGAGCAGTACTTC.

This clonotype was detected only a few times. A read error may explain this, as a much larger clone is one base away. This chain joins TRBV7-2 and TRBJ2-5, with D hard to call. Germline V gene data show CDR1 as SGHTA and CDR2 as FQGNSA. The CDR3 has 14 amino acids. The CDR3 loop reads CASSFSQPPETEYF. The DNA of the CDR3 is TGTGCCAGCAGCTTTTCACAACCCCCAGAGACCGAGTACTTC.